This T cell receptor (beta chain) was captured in a study of regulatory T cells in long-lasting Graves disease. A few counts support this clonotype. Antigen: not known. Broader study findings: Persistent disease samples used TRBV28, TRBJ1-2 and TRBJ2-5 preferentially.

Time point described: newly diagnosed GD, antithyroid drugs for less than 3 months. The TCR library was made from RNA that had been extracted from PBMCs in TRIzol. With iRepertoire HTBI primers and Arm-PCR of CDR3 regions, TCR beta libraries were built. TCRdb passed the multiplex PCR reads through MiXCR, listing each CDR3 protein once. The data show 440,000 or so distinct CDR3 sequences, 16% seen once. Trimming removed 6 bases from V and 2 bases from J; junction bases left unmatched: 6. Looked up from germline, CDR1 is SGHTA and CDR2 is FQGNSA. The CDR3 spans 15 residues. The same specimen was also included in a second study, on T cells in Graves' hyperthyroidism and ophthalmopathy. That publication notes: HTBI primers were employed in a first-round RT-PCR of the TCR CDR3.

The chain uses TRBV7-2 and TRBJ1-4, with 7 bases fitting TRBD1. Sequenced material: peripheral blood mononuclear cells (PBMCs), taken at new diagnosis, from a patient treated with antithyroid drugs. This sequence was found in a woman aged 25 to 39 with Graves disease. The CDR3 region is CASRLQQGTNEKLFF. CDR3 sequence (DNA): TGTGCCAGCAGACTTCAACAGGGGACTAATGAAAAACTGTTTTTT.